The 4 T cell receptor beta chains in this list originate from one sample, sequenced in a study of cytomegalovirus exposure and HLA in healthy donors. PCR employed 60 Vbeta and 13 Jbeta primers. TCRdb's table, derived via immunoSEQ multiplex PCR, lists solely in-frame clones and lacks some. The sample shows roughly 100,000 clones, over 60% of them seen only once. Sequencing used PBMCs. The receptor source for this set is a female donor in good health and CMV-seropositive.

The V gene is TRBV6-5, the J gene TRBJ2-3; 8 bases line up with TRBD1. CDR1 is MNHEY and CDR2 is SVGAGI in the germline V gene. Germline trimming cut 6 bases from V and 4 bases from J; bases unmatched to any gene: 9. This CDR3 contains 15 residues. DNA of the CDR3: TGTGCCAGCAGACCGACAGGGGTTGGCCCAGATACGCAGTATTTT. Residues: CASRPTGVGPDTQYF.

The chain uses TRBV6-1 and TRBJ2-2; 7 nucleotides align to TRBD2. Per the germline V gene, CDR1 is MNHNS and CDR2 is SASEGT. The V gene end was trimmed by 4 bases and the J gene end by 8 bases; junction bases not matched to a gene: 10. This CDR3 comprises 15 residues. The CDR3, as DNA: TGTGCCAGCAGTGCCACCCACCAGGGAGGGGGGGAGCTGTTTTTT. This encodes CASSATHQGGGELFF.

The chain employs TRBV4-1 and TRBJ1-1; D unresolved. This CDR3 has 14 residues. Trimming removed 4 bases from V and 7 bases from J, with 16 bases in between. Germline V CDR1 and CDR2: MGHRA, YSYEKL. The CDR3 DNA follows: TGCGCCAGCAGCCCCCCTTGGGGAGTGGATGAAGCTTTCTTT. Protein product: CASSPPWGVDEAFF.

This chain connects TRBV5-4 to TRBJ1-6, with TRBD1 as a possible D gene (6 bases). With 3 bases removed from V and 6 bases from J, the gap between germline ends came to 10 bases. Germline loops: CDR1 SGHNT, CDR2 YYREEE (reference sequence). CDR3 size: 14 residues. DNA for the CDR3: TGTGCCAGCAGCTGGGACACCCGTAATTCACCCCTCCACTTT. Translated: CASSWDTRNSPLHF.